A single sample is the source of the 14 T cell receptor beta chains below, sequenced in a study of blood T cell repertoires in COVID-19. Repertoires were generated with immunoSEQ multiplex PCR, while TCRdb's copy carries only in-frame clones and drops some. The repertoire holds under 300,000 clones, around nine tenths seen once, with roughly 8.3% in the top ten. Sequenced sample: PBMCs or T cells enriched from blood (not recorded which). Receptors were obtained from a middle-aged man who had recovered from COVID-19.

The chain has TRBV25-1 and TRBJ1-2; D might be TRBD1 (6 bases). The CDR3 is 14 residues long. V was trimmed by 3 bases and J by 5 bases, leaving 13 bases between them. In germline, CDR1 is MGHDK, CDR2 SYGVNS. CDR3 bases: TGTGCCAGCAGTGACCACGGACAGTGGTATGGCTACACCTTC. As protein: CASSDHGQWYGYTF.

The chain has TRBV2 and TRBJ2-3; D is undetermined. There are 14 residues in the CDR3. CDR1 and CDR2 (germline): SNHLY, FYNNEI. The V end lost 2 bases, the J end lost 0 bases, and 6 bases lay between the germline ends. The CDR3 is CASSELSSTDTQYF. In nucleotides, the CDR3 is TGTGCCAGCAGTGAATTGTCTAGCACAGATACGCAGTATTTT.

This chain connects TRBV4-2 to TRBJ1-1, with D tentatively TRBD1 (6 bases). The CDR3 has 14 amino acids. The V end lost 2 bases, the J end lost 1 base, and 8 bases lay between the germline ends. Germline assignment: CDR1 LGHNA and CDR2 YNFKEQ. The CDR3 region has the DNA TGTGCCAGCAGCCAATTGGACAGGAACACTGAAGCTTTCTTT. Translation: CASSQLDRNTEAFF.

The chain uses TRBV28 and TRBJ2-7, with 10 bases aligning to TRBD2. CDR3 length: 17 amino acids. The germline gives CDR1 MDHEN, CDR2 SYDVKM. J gave up 2 bases and V 8 bases, and 15 bases lay outside the gene matches. DNA of the CDR3: TGTGCCAGCGGTATCCTCCTAGCGGGGGATTTAACCTACGAGCAGTACTTC. Translating gives CASGILLAGDLTYEQYF.

The chain joins TRBV6-5 to TRBJ2-5, with 13 bases lining up with TRBD2. Germline values: CDR1 MNHEY, CDR2 SVGAGI. The CDR3 extends over 15 amino acids. The V segment lost 7 bases and the J segment 5 bases; nucleotides outside the gene matches: 7. CDR3 in amino acids: CASTQGLAGVETQYF. As DNA, the CDR3 is TGTGCCAGCACTCAAGGACTAGCGGGAGTCGAGACCCAGTACTTC.

The chain is built from TRBV14 and TRBJ1-2, with a weak D call TRBD1 (5 bases). Germline CDR1 is SGHDN and CDR2 is FVKESK. The CDR3 length is 13 residues. Trimming took 4 bases from V and 4 from J, leaving 10 bases between them. The CDR3 DNA sequence: TGTGCCAGCAGCCGGGGGGAATTCTATGGCTACACCTTC. This translates into CASSRGEFYGYTF. The variable domain in full, completed from reference TRBV14 and TRBJ1-2, reads EAGVTQFPSHSVIEKGQTVTLRCDPISGHDNLYWYRRVMGKEIKFLLHFVKESKQDESGMPNNRFLAERTGGTYSTLKVQPAELEDSGVYFCASSRGEFYGYTFGSGTRLTVV.

The rearrangement uses TRBV19 and TRBJ2-5; 9 bases match TRBD1. The germline CDR1 and CDR2 sequences are LNHDA and SQIVND (reference sequence). Trimming took 4 bases from V and 5 from J; bases not matched to a gene: 8. The CDR3 totals 15 residues. Here the CDR3 reads CASSKRQGEAETQYF. CDR3 bases: TGTGCCAGTAGTAAACGACAGGGGGAGGCGGAGACCCAGTACTTC. The full variable domain, with the rest looked up from reference TRBV19 and TRBJ2-5, is DGGITQSPKYLFRKEGQNVTLSCEQNLNHDAMYWYRQDPGQGLRLIYYSQIVNDFQKGDIAEGYSVSREKKESFPLTVTSAQKNPTAFYLCASSKRQGEAETQYFGPGTRLLVL.

The chain couples TRBV7-9 to TRBJ2-7, with TRBD2 matching over 11 bases. This CDR3 spans 16 amino acids. Germline V gene data show CDR1 as SEHNR and CDR2 as FQNEAQ (reference sequence). V shed 3 bases, J shed 6 bases, and the junction held 10 bases outside the gene matches. CDR3: CASSFRELAGGLEQYF. The CDR3 coding sequence is TGTGCCAGCAGCTTCCGGGAGCTAGCGGGAGGTCTCGAGCAGTACTTC.

The CDR3 nucleotides are TGTGCCAGCAGTTTAGGCAGGATTTTGCTGTTCAGCACTGAAGCTTTCTTT. It codes for CASSLGRILLFSTEAFF. The V call is TRBV28, the J call TRBJ1-1; D not resolved. This CDR3 spans 17 amino acids. The V and J ends lost 2 bases and 4 bases respectively, with 20 bases between them. Germline CDR1 reads MDHEN; CDR2 reads SYDVKM.

The chain recombines TRBV7-2 with TRBJ2-5, with TRBD1 as a possible D gene (6 bases). CDR1 and CDR2 (germline): SGHTA, FQGNSA. The V gene lost 4 bases and the J gene lost 7 bases, with 19 bases spanning the gap. The CDR3 is 15 amino acids. In nucleotides, the CDR3 is TGTGCCAGCAGCTCTGGGGGCCCAAACATGATGACCCAGTACTTC. Its translation is CASSSGGPNMMTQYF.

The J gene is TRBJ2-3, the V gene TRBV4-3; 10 nucleotides align to TRBD2. The germline V gene has CDR1 LGHNA and CDR2 YSLEER. The CDR3 has 17 residues. Trimming cost V 0 bases and J 3 bases; bases outside gene matches: 6. DNA of the CDR3: TGCGCCAGCAGCCAAGATCGGGCTAGCGGGAGAACAGATACGCAGTATTTT. Translating gives CASSQDRASGRTDTQYF.

This chain connects TRBV5-4 to TRBJ2-7, with 7 bases identical to TRBD1. Germline V lookup: CDR1 SGHNT, CDR2 YYREEE (reference sequence). The CDR3 is made up of 15 amino acids. V lost 0 bases to trimming and J lost 5 bases; unmatched junction nucleotides: 8. This CDR3 reads CASSLVTGVQDEQYF. DNA of the CDR3: TGTGCCAGCAGCTTGGTTACAGGGGTTCAGGACGAGCAGTACTTC.

This rearrangement joins TRBV19 to TRBJ2-2; a possible D gene is TRBD1 (6 bases). Deletions cut 4 bases from V and 7 bases from J, with 10 bases between. This CDR3 has 13 residues. Germline values: CDR1 LNHDA, CDR2 SQIVND (reference sequence). Here the CDR3 reads CASSTQGIGELFF. In DNA, the CDR3 is TGTGCCAGTAGTACACAGGGTATCGGGGAGCTGTTTTTT. The complete variable domain, with remaining parts taken from reference TRBV19 and TRBJ2-2, reads DGGITQSPKYLFRKEGQNVTLSCEQNLNHDAMYWYRQDPGQGLRLIYYSQIVNDFQKGDIAEGYSVSREKKESFPLTVTSAQKNPTAFYLCASSTQGIGELFFGEGSRLTVL.

This sequence joins TRBV29-1 and TRBJ2-7, with 11 bases identical to TRBD2. Germline lookup yields CDR1 SQVTM and CDR2 ANQGSEA. J was trimmed by 3 bases and V by 5 bases; bases with no gene match: 21. The CDR3 sequence is 19 residues long. CDR3 sequence reads: CSVIFRDLVLAGGVYEQYF. DNA for the CDR3: TGCAGCGTTATTTTCAGGGATTTGGTTTTAGCGGGAGGGGTCTACGAGCAGTACTTC.